These T cell receptor beta chains were read from a single sample in a study of neurological immune-mediated disorders. From the 5' RACE reads, TCRdb called clonotypes with MiXCR, one entry per CDR3 protein. Of under 130,000 distinct CDR3 sequences listed, about 10% are singletons. The source material was PBMCs. The receptors stem from a female donor with HTLV-1-associated myelopathy (HAM/TSP). CDR3s include the opening cysteine and the closing phenylalanine or tryptophan. Each record gives: clone size, J gene, D gene, V gene, CDR3 DNA, CDR3 protein. D genes are given only for firm matches. Only part of the rows carry a size: once, few, many, or a class if the clone is expanded.

many | TRBJ2-7 | . | TRBV20-1 | TGCAGTGCTAGAGGCGTAGCCTACGAGCAGTACTTC | CSARGVAYEQYF
many | TRBJ1-4 | . | TRBV27 | TGTGCCAGCAGTTTACGGGCTCCAGAAAAACTGTTTTTT | CASSLRAPEKLFF
. | TRBJ2-1 | . | TRBV7-2 | TGTGCCAGCAGCTTAGATGCGGAGGTTTGGTATGAGCAGTTCTTC | CASSLDAEVWYEQFF
many | TRBJ1-2 | . | TRBV10-3 | TGTGCCATCACTGGAGGCAACGAGCGAGGCTACACCTTC | CAITGGNERGYTF
. | TRBJ2-3 | . | TRBV7-3 | TGTGCCAGCAGCCCCCGGGGGGCCAACACAGATACGCAGTATTTT | CASSPRGANTDTQYF
medium-sized | TRBJ2-1 | TRBD2 | TRBV5-1 | TGCGCCAGCAGCTTGCGGGCTAGCGGGGCCTATGAGCAGTTCTTC | CASSLRASGAYEQFF
few | TRBJ1-5 | . | TRBV2 | TGTGCCAGCTTGCCTGGGTGGACCGGCGGGAATCAGCCCCAGCATTTT | CASLPGWTGGNQPQHF
many | TRBJ2-7 | . | TRBV25-1 | TGTGCTAATGTTCCGGGGTACTACGAGCAGTACTTC | CANVPGYYEQYF
. | TRBJ2-1 | TRBD2 | TRBV7-2 | TGTGCCAGCAGCCACCCCCGGGGACTAGCGGGGGATGAGCAGTTCTTC | CASSHPRGLAGDEQFF
. | TRBJ1-2 | TRBD1 | TRBV6-2/TRBV6-3 | TGTGCCAGCAGTTTCCGGACAGGCGGAGGATATGGCTACACCTTC | CASSFRTGGGYGYTF